The clone carrying this T cell receptor beta chain came up a few times. The antigen remains undetermined. The data stem from a study of CD8 T cells in ankylosing spondylitis. The study, taken as a whole, reports: A TCR beta motif of roughly eight highly homologous variants seemed to mark ankylosing spondylitis blood. It was reported that disease-linked clones were significantly enriched in matched ankylosing spondylitis synovial fluid.

MiXCR, run by TCRdb on the 5' RACE reads, gives a single entry per CDR3 protein. In the table there are 450,000 to 550,000 distinct CDR3 sequences, approximately 5% of which are singletons. Between the trimmed V and J ends, which lost 0 bases and 3 bases, there was a span of 10 bases. This CDR3 has 14 residues. CDR1 is GTSNPN, CDR2 SVGIG, per germline (reference sequence). The TCR sequence derives from a male donor with ankylosing spondylitis. The rearrangement uses TRBV30 and TRBJ2-3; tentatively, D is TRBD1 or TRBD2 (6 bases each). The specimen sequenced was blood, either unsorted or a sorted T cell fraction (not recorded which). As DNA, the CDR3 is TGTGCCTGGAGTGTGGGGGGCTCGACAGATACGCAGTATTTT. Its translation: CAWSVGGSTDTQYF.